This T cell receptor (beta chain) stems from a study of T cell repertoires in cytomegalovirus infection. In TCRdb, the reads were re-called with MiXCR into one record per CDR3 protein. The table lists around 360,000 distinct CDR3 sequences, roughly 34% of them singletons. This clonotype turned up a few times. Its antigen is currently unknown. The CDR3 length is 16 residues. V was trimmed by 6 bases and J by 6 bases, leaving 21 bases between them. This sequence originates from a human donor in good health (CMV status not recorded). Some clones in this sample may be carry-over from other donors' samples. Sequenced material: cultured PBMCs, taken from culture after CMV antigen stimulation. The genes are TRBV12-3 or TRBV12-4 and TRBJ2-1; D is perhaps TRBD1 (5 bases). CDR3 sequence reads: CASRGPIWALVNEQFF. The CDR3 region has the DNA TGTGCCAGCAGGGGGCCAATATGGGCCCTCGTCAATGAGCAGTTCTTC.